This entry is about one T cell receptor beta chain. The antigen is not known. This sample is drawn from a study of T cells in Graves' hyperthyroidism and ophthalmopathy. Study-wide points: Stable hyperthyroidism was told apart from ophthalmopathy by a model built on 13 V-J features.

Uncontrolled infection, other autoimmune disease, pregnancy and lactation each barred patients from inclusion. In germline, CDR1 is DFQATT, CDR2 SNEGSKA (reference sequence). V lost 1 base and J lost 2; bases outside the gene matches: 4. The CDR3 length is 15 residues. RNA transcripts yielded amplified TCR beta CDR3 regions. HTBI primers were employed in a first-round RT-PCR of the TCR CDR3. TCRdb passed the multiplex PCR reads through MiXCR, listing each CDR3 protein once. The data hold 250,000 or so distinct CDR3 sequences, with over 15% observed a single time. This TCR was sampled from a woman under 30 with Graves' ophthalmopathy. Sample: blood. J is TRBJ2-7 and V is TRBV20-1; 11 positions match TRBD2. The CDR3 loop is CSARVGSGGAYEQYF. Here the CDR3 DNA reads TGCAGTGCTAGAGTTGGTAGCGGGGGGGCCTACGAGCAGTACTTC.